This paragraph reports one TCR beta chain. Profiling relied on immunoSEQ multiplex PCR, and the TCRdb table lists in-frame clones only, not all of them. The repertoire includes about 130,000 clones, more than 70% of them detected once, and around 11% sits in the top ten. These data belong to a study of radiation and T cells in renal cell carcinoma. Background on the study: Nephrectomy followed 15 Gy stereotactic body radiation by 4 weeks.

Time point denoted: baseline pretreatment blood. Treatment noted: 15 Gy SBRT to primary tumor, nephrectomy 4 weeks later. After SBRT, blood was collected at 2 and 4 weeks, plus baseline. Clear cell pathology was present in this patient's renal cell carcinoma. Germline V gives CDR1 SNHLY, CDR2 FYNNEI. This CDR3 comprises 13 residues. V shed 4 bases and J 3 bases; nucleotides not matched to a gene: 2. The material sequenced was blood, taken from a patient whose treatment included radiotherapy and nephrectomy. This receptor was taken from a woman aged 50 to 60 with renal cell carcinoma. This sequence joins TRBV2 and TRBJ1-1; 7 nucleotides align to TRBD1. The CDR3 is CASSGDRDTEAFF. Here the CDR3 DNA reads TGTGCCAGCAGTGGAGACAGGGACACTGAAGCTTTCTTT.